A selection of T cell receptor beta chains follows, all from one sample in a study of T cells in Graves' hyperthyroidism and ophthalmopathy. Each CDR3 protein is one row after TCRdb ran MiXCR on the multiplex PCR reads. Of around 660,000 distinct CDR3 sequences in the sample, over 40% were seen once. The sample was peripheral blood or thyroid tissue (not recorded which). These receptors were collected from an adult man with Graves' disease, either hyperthyroidism or ophthalmopathy (not recorded which). CDR3s include the opening cysteine and the closing phenylalanine or tryptophan. The D gene is left open where the match is weak. Size values are once, few and many counts, or a class for expanded clones, and some rows have none.

clone size: many
D gene: TRBD1
J gene: TRBJ1-5
V gene: TRBV7-7
CDR3 DNA: TGTGCTAGCAGCTACAGACAGGGTGGCTATCAGCCCCAGCATTTT
CDR3 protein: CASSYRQGGYQPQHF

clone size: .
D gene: .
J gene: TRBJ1-2
V gene: TRBV29-1
CDR3 DNA: TGCAGCGTTGACCAGGGGTACTATGGCTACACCTTC
CDR3 protein: CSVDQGYYGYTF

clone size: .
D gene: .
J gene: TRBJ2-7
V gene: TRBV6-6
CDR3 DNA: TGTGCCAGCAGTTATTGGGAAGATCCCTACGAGCAGTACTTC
CDR3 protein: CASSYWEDPYEQYF

clone size: .
D gene: .
J gene: TRBJ1-1
V gene: TRBV5-1
CDR3 DNA: TGCGCCAGCAGCCAAGGTATGGAGGGCACCATGAACACTGAAGCTTTCTTT
CDR3 protein: CASSQGMEGTMNTEAFF

clone size: few
D gene: .
J gene: TRBJ1-2
V gene: TRBV10-1
CDR3 DNA: TGCGCCAGCAGTGAGTCATCACAGGGCGATGGCTACACCTTC
CDR3 protein: CASSESSQGDGYTF

clone size: many
D gene: .
J gene: TRBJ1-6
V gene: TRBV5-1
CDR3 DNA: TGCGCCAGCAGCTGGGACGGAAATTCACCCCTCCACTTT
CDR3 protein: CASSWDGNSPLHF

clone size: many
D gene: .
J gene: TRBJ1-5
V gene: TRBV15
CDR3 DNA: TGTGCCACCAGCAGAGAAAATAGCAATCAGCCCCAGCATTTT
CDR3 protein: CATSRENSNQPQHF

clone size: .
D gene: .
J gene: TRBJ1-6
V gene: TRBV12-3/TRBV12-4
CDR3 DNA: TGTGCCAGCAGCCGGGGGCAGGGAATTGGAAATTCACCCCTCCACTTT
CDR3 protein: CASSRGQGIGNSPLHF

clone size: many
D gene: .
J gene: TRBJ1-6
V gene: TRBV20-1
CDR3 DNA: TGCAGTGCTTCCGGGACGGCCCATTCACCCCTCCACTTT
CDR3 protein: CSASGTAHSPLHF

clone size: few
D gene: .
J gene: TRBJ2-7
V gene: TRBV7-2
CDR3 DNA: TGTGCCAGCAGCCGAGTAGGGACCTACGAGCAGTACTTC
CDR3 protein: CASSRVGTYEQYF

clone size: .
D gene: TRBD2
J gene: TRBJ2-7
V gene: TRBV7-9
CDR3 DNA: TGTGCCAGCAGCAACCTAGCGGTTGGGATCTACGAGCAGTACTTC
CDR3 protein: CASSNLAVGIYEQYF

clone size: .
D gene: .
J gene: TRBJ1-2
V gene: TRBV7-2
CDR3 DNA: TGCGCCAGCAGCCAACATGGGACCGCCTATGGCTACACCTTC
CDR3 protein: CASSQHGTAYGYTF

clone size: few
D gene: TRBD1
J gene: TRBJ2-5
V gene: TRBV5-5
CDR3 DNA: TGTGCCAGCAGCTTGGGGGACAGTCAAGAGACCCAGTACTTC
CDR3 protein: CASSLGDSQETQYF

clone size: many
D gene: .
J gene: TRBJ2-5
V gene: TRBV7-2
CDR3 DNA: TGTGCCAGCACCTCGATGACGTACCAAGAGACCCAGTACTTC
CDR3 protein: CASTSMTYQETQYF

clone size: .
D gene: .
J gene: TRBJ1-2
V gene: TRBV9
CDR3 DNA: TGTGCCAGCAGCGGTCAGGGCCACCGAGACTATGGCTACACCTTC
CDR3 protein: CASSGQGHRDYGYTF

clone size: many
D gene: TRBD1
J gene: TRBJ1-2
V gene: TRBV12-3/TRBV12-4
CDR3 DNA: TGTGCCAGCAGGGACAGGGGGAGATTTGGCTACACCTTC
CDR3 protein: CASRDRGRFGYTF

clone size: few
D gene: TRBD1
J gene: TRBJ2-5
V gene: TRBV5-6
CDR3 DNA: TGTGCCAGCAGCCGGACAGGGGTTCAATTGGAGACCCAGTACTTC
CDR3 protein: CASSRTGVQLETQYF

clone size: .
D gene: .
J gene: TRBJ1-2
V gene: TRBV10-3
CDR3 DNA: TGTGCCATCATACGGATCGCCATGCTTGACTACACCTTC
CDR3 protein: CAIIRIAMLDYTF